One sample yielded the 19 T cell receptor beta chains listed below, sequenced in a study of blood T cells in healthy people across ages. Next came a second PCR, run for about 7 to 11 cycles, which used a sample-barcoded 5' primer along with a J-beta primer mix. From the 5' RACE reads, TCRdb called clonotypes with MiXCR, one entry per CDR3 protein. Found here are more than 500,000 distinct CDR3 sequences, about 26% of them singletons; the top ten hold about 3.3%. This same sample was also taken into another study, of T cells of mothers and their children.

Sequencing used blood. Receptors were obtained from a boy aged 2 to 10 in good health.

The chain is built from TRBV25-1 and TRBJ1-1, with D perhaps matching TRBD1 (5 bases). This CDR3 contains 15 residues. The V and J ends lost 2 bases and 10 bases respectively, with 20 bases between them. Germline V gives CDR1 MGHDK, CDR2 SYGVNS. The CDR3 reads CASSEQLGTPEGAFF. CDR3 DNA: TGTGCCAGCAGTGAACAACTCGGGACCCCGGAGGGAGCTTTCTTT.

This clonotype was seen more than once but under ten times. This sequence joins TRBV7-2 and TRBJ2-2; 7 nucleotides match TRBD1. V dropped 1 base and J dropped 2; count of bases not matched to a gene: 4. CDR3 length equals 16 residues. CDR1 is SGHTA and CDR2 is FQGNSA in the germline V gene. CDR3 protein: CASSLGEGGNTGELFF. The CDR3 DNA is TGTGCCAGCAGCTTAGGTGAAGGGGGCAACACCGGGGAGCTGTTTTTT.

The chain combines TRBV9 with TRBJ1-1, with a tentative D call TRBD1 (6 bases). The CDR3 runs to 14 residues. Germline V lookup: CDR1 SGDLS, CDR2 YYNGEE. V was trimmed by 3 bases and J by 1 base, leaving 10 bases between them. The CDR3: CASSAQTGNTEAFF. The CDR3 nucleotides read TGTGCCAGCAGCGCGCAGACAGGGAACACTGAAGCTTTCTTT.

This clonotype was detected ten times or more. The chain joins TRBV7-2 to TRBJ2-5; maybe TRBD1 (7 bases). Germline V gene sequence: CDR1 SGHTA, CDR2 FQGNSA. There are 14 residues in the CDR3. The V gene lost 4 bases and the J gene lost 5 bases, with 14 bases spanning the gap. CDR3 in DNA: TGTGCCAGCAGCTCTCCCCCAGGGGGGGAGACCCAGTACTTC. Translation gives CASSSPPGGETQYF.

With respect to this clonotype: An end of the junction does not agree with germline; a read error may underlie this. The gene calls are TRBV10-2 and TRBJ1-4; D is possibly TRBD1 (6 bases). The CDR3 runs 17 residues. Germline V lookup: CDR1 WSHSY, CDR2 SAAADI. For the CDR3, the DNA is TGCACCAGCAGTGACCCCAGGGGCGCCGCAACTAATGAAAAACTGTTTTTT. Amino acids: CTSSDPRGAATNEKLFF.

The chain employs TRBV29-1 and TRBJ2-7; the D is unclear. V was clipped by 0 bases and J by 6 bases, with 15 bases between them. CDR1 is SQVTM and CDR2 is ANQGSEA in the germline V gene. The CDR3 is 14 amino acids. The CDR3, as DNA: TGCAGCGTTGAAGACTCTGGCCGTAGCCCCGAGCAGTACTTC. It codes for CSVEDSGRSPEQYF.

Only a few counts were recorded for this clonotype. This sequence joins TRBV29-1 and TRBJ2-6; D is perhaps TRBD2 (5 bases). V was clipped by 0 bases and J by 3 bases, with 6 bases between them. The CDR3 loop spans 14 amino acids. The germline V gene has CDR1 SQVTM and CDR2 ANQGSEA. CDR3 nucleotides: TGCAGCGTTGAAGAGAGGGTTGGGGCCAACGTCCTGACTTTC. Translated: CSVEERVGANVLTF. Full variable domain (rest looked up from reference TRBV29-1 and TRBJ2-6): SAVISQKPSRDICQRGTSLTIQCQVDSQVTMMFWYRQQPGQSLTLIATANQGSEATYESGFVIDKFPISRPNLTFSTLTVSNMSPEDSSIYLCSVEERVGANVLTFGAGSRLTVL.

The gene calls are TRBV20-1 and TRBJ2-3; 8 nucleotides line up with TRBD2. The CDR3 spans 13 residues. Germline V gene data show CDR1 as DFQATT and CDR2 as SNEGSKA (reference sequence). The V and J ends lost 6 bases and 6 bases, in that order; junction bases with no gene match: 8. CDR3 in DNA: TGCAGTGCCAGACTAGCGATTCTGGATACGCAGTATTTT. This codes for CSARLAILDTQYF.

This clonotype was counted only a few times. The gene calls are TRBV7-2 and TRBJ2-2; 7 bases are shared with TRBD2. After removal of 3 bases from V and 4 bases from J, the junction contained 5 bases not matched to a gene. This CDR3 comprises 15 residues. Germline V CDR1 and CDR2: SGHTA, FQGNSA. CDR3 DNA sequence: TGTGCCAGCAGCTTTCAGGGAGGGGCCACCGGGGAGCTGTTTTTT. It encodes CASSFQGGATGELFF.

There are many counts of this clonotype. The rearrangement uses TRBV6-6 and TRBJ1-5; a possible D gene is TRBD1 (6 bases). The germline V gene has CDR1 MNHNY and CDR2 SVGAGI (reference sequence). The ends were cut back, 6 bases at V and 6 bases at J, with 12 bases in the middle. The CDR3 loop spans 13 amino acids. The CDR3 DNA is TGTGCCAGCAGGAGTACACAGGGTCAGCCCCAGCATTTT. It translates to CASRSTQGQPQHF.

This clonotype has only a few counts. This chain links TRBV7-9 with TRBJ1-2; D may be TRBD1 (5 bases). The CDR3 spans 16 residues. The V end was cut by 2 bases, the J end by 3 bases, with 16 bases between. Germline-derived CDR1 and CDR2 are SEHNR and FQNEAQ (reference sequence). The CDR3 loop is CASSLPGGRDDYGYTF. The CDR3 DNA reads TGTGCCAGCAGCTTACCTGGCGGGAGGGACGACTATGGCTACACCTTC.

V and J are TRBV5-1 and TRBJ2-1; D remains ambiguous. The DNA end favors TRBJ2-7, so the J call may be wrong. The CDR3 totals 15 residues. The germline V gene encodes CDR1 SGHRS and CDR2 YFSETQ. The CDR3: CASSLVPGSSYEQYF. The CDR3 nucleotides read TGCGCCAGCAGCTTGGTGCCAGGATCCTCCTACGAGCAGTACTTC.

This clonotype came up a few times. The chain uses TRBV7-3 and TRBJ2-4; 12 nucleotides match TRBD1. Trimming took 7 bases from V and 1 from J; bases not matched to a gene: 23. Germline V gene lookup returns CDR1 SGHTA and CDR2 FQGTGA. This CDR3 spans 22 amino acids. DNA of the CDR3: TGTGCCAGCAACCCACAGGAACATGGGACAGGGGGCGCGTATCGGGCCAAAAACATTCAGTACTTC. Residues: CASNPQEHGTGGAYRAKNIQYF.

This clonotype was picked up a small number of times. V is TRBV20-1 and J is TRBJ2-2; D remains unclear. V was cut by 0 bases and J by 5 bases, with 13 bases left in between. CDR1 DFQATT and CDR2 SNEGSKA come from the germline V gene (reference sequence). The CDR3 is made up of 15 amino acids. CDR3 nucleotides: TGCAGTGCTAGAGATGGGCGCGGTCCTACCGGGGAGCTGTTTTTT. Translating gives CSARDGRGPTGELFF.

The table lists this clonotype with a count of one. The chain recombines TRBV7-2 with TRBJ1-5, with D unresolved. The germline CDR1 and CDR2 sequences are SGHTA and FQGNSA. The CDR3 runs 16 residues. The V and J ends lost 2 bases and 0 bases respectively, with 11 bases between them. The CDR3 DNA reads as TGTGCCAGCAGCTTATGGGCAGACTTTAGCAATCAGCCCCAGCATTTT. Protein: CASSLWADFSNQPQHF.

This sequence joins TRBV19 and TRBJ2-7; 8 bases line up with TRBD1. With V trimmed by 7 bases and J by 2 bases, 7 bases remained unmatched. This CDR3 contains 14 residues. Germline loops: CDR1 LNHDA, CDR2 SQIVND (reference sequence). In DNA, the CDR3 is TGTGCCAGTATCCGGACAGGGACCCCCTACGAGCAGTACTTC. It specifies CASIRTGTPYEQYF. The full variable domain, rest sourced from reference TRBV19 and TRBJ2-7, is DGGITQSPKYLFRKEGQNVTLSCEQNLNHDAMYWYRQDPGQGLRLIYYSQIVNDFQKGDIAEGYSVSREKKESFPLTVTSAQKNPTAFYLCASIRTGTPYEQYFGPGTRLTVT.

This clonotype was seen more than once but under ten times. This sequence joins TRBV6-6 and TRBJ1-4, with a possible D match to TRBD1 (5 bases). V was cut by 2 bases and J by 0 bases, with 10 bases left in between. The CDR3 runs 16 residues. Germline V gives CDR1 MNHNY, CDR2 SVGAGI (reference sequence). The DNA of the CDR3 is TGTGCCAGCAGTTACCGACCGGGACCAACTAATGAAAAACTGTTTTTT. This gives the protein CASSYRPGPTNEKLFF.

The chain combines TRBV20-1 with TRBJ2-7, with TRBD2 matching over 7 bases. The germline CDR1 and CDR2 sequences are DFQATT and SNEGSKA (reference sequence). The CDR3 has 15 residues. V shed 0 bases and J 2 bases; nucleotides not matched to a gene: 7. As DNA, the CDR3 is TGCAGTGCTAGAGATTCGAGCGGGAAGCCCTACGAGCAGTACTTC. Translating it yields CSARDSSGKPYEQYF.

This clonotype was counted between two and nine times. This sequence joins TRBV10-3 and TRBJ1-5; 8 bases map to TRBD1. Germline trimming cut 4 bases from V and 2 bases from J; bases unmatched to any gene: 1. The CDR3 is made up of 14 amino acids. Germline V gene data show CDR1 as ENHRY and CDR2 as SYGVKD. CDR3 in amino acids: CAISVGQGNQPQHF. The CDR3 DNA sequence: TGTGCCATCAGTGTGGGACAGGGCAATCAGCCCCAGCATTTT.